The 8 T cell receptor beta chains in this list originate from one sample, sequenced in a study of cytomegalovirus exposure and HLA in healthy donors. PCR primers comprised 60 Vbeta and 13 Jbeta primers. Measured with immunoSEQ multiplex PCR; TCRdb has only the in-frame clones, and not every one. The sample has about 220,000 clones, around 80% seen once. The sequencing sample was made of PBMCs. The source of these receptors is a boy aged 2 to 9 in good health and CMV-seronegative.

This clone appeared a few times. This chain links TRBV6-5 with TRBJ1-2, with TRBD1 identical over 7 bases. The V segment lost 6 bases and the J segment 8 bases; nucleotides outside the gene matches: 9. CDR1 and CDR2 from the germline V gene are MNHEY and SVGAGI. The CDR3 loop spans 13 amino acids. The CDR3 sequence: CASRPDRDRGYTF. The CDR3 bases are TGTGCCAGCAGACCCGACAGGGACAGAGGCTACACCTTC.

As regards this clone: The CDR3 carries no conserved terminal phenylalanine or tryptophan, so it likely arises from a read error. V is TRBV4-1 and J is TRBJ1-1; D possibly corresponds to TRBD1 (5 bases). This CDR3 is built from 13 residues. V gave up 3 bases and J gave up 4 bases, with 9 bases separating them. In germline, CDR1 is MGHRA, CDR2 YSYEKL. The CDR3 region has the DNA TGCGCCAGCAGCCACCCGGGGGGCACTGAAGCTTTCCTT. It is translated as CASSHPGGTEAFL.

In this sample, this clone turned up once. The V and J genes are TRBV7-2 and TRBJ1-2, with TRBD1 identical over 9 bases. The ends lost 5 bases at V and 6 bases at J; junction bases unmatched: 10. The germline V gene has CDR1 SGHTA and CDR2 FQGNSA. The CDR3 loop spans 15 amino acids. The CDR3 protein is CASSPGTGRKNGYTF. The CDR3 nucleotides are TGTGCCAGCAGCCCTGGGACAGGGAGGAAGAATGGCTACACCTTC. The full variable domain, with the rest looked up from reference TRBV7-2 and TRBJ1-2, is GAGVSQSPSNKVTEKGKDVELRCDPISGHTALYWYRQSLGQGLEFLIYFQGNSAPDKSGLPSDRFSAERTGGSVSTLTIQRTQQEDSAVYLCASSPGTGRKNGYTFGSGTRLTVV.

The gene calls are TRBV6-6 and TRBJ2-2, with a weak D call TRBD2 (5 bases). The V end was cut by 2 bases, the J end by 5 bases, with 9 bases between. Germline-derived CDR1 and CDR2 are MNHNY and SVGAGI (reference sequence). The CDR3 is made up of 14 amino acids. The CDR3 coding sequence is TGTGCCAGCAGTTACGGCGGGCAGACCGGGGAGCTGTTTTTT. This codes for CASSYGGQTGELFF.

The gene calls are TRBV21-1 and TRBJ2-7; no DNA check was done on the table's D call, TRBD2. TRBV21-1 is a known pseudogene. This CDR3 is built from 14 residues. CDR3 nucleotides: TGTGCCAGCAGCGCCTGGGGGGGGTACAACGAGCAGTACTTC. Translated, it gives CASSAWGGYNEQYF.

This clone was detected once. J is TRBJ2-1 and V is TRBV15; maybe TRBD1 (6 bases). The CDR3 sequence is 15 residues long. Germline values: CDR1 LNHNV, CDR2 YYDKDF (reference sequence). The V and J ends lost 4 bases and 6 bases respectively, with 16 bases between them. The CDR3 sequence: CATSTPTGRLNEQFF. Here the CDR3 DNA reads TGTGCCACCAGCACGCCGACAGGAAGGCTCAATGAGCAGTTCTTC.

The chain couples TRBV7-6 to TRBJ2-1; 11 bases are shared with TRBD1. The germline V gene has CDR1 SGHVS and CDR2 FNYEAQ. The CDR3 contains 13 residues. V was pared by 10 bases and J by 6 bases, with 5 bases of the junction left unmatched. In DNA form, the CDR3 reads TGTGCCATCTGGGACAGGGGGATCAATGAGCAGTTCTTC. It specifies CAIWDRGINEQFF.

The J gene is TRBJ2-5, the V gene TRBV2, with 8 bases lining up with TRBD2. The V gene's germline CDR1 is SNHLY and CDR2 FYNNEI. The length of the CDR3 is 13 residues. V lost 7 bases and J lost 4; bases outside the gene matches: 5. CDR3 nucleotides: TGTGCCAGCATTAGCGGGATTGGAGAGACCCAGTACTTC. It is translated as CASISGIGETQYF.